This T cell receptor (beta chain) was captured in a study of T cells after yellow fever vaccination. TCRdb reprocessed the 5' RACE reads via MiXCR and lists one record per CDR3 protein. The table lists roughly 120,000 distinct CDR3 sequences, around 7.7% of them singletons. This clonotype was seen many times. Per germline, CDR1 SGHTA and CDR2 FQGNSA. Trimming shortened V by 2 bases and J by 7 bases, and 11 bases separated the two germline ends. The CDR3 covers 13 residues. The J gene is TRBJ1-2, the V gene TRBV7-2; no clear D. The input for sequencing was CD4+ T cells sorted from PBMCs, taken approximately 11 days after the first yellow fever vaccination. This clonotype originated in a man aged 18 to 30 who received the YFV17D yellow fever vaccine. The CDR3 spells CASSLSEWSGYTF. The CDR3 nucleotides are TGTGCCAGCAGCTTAAGTGAATGGAGTGGCTACACCTTC.